This TCR beta chain was recorded in a study of Graves' ophthalmopathy and Graves' hyperthyroidism. Amplification of the TCR beta CDR3 regions used RNA transcripts (as template). Amplification began with first-round RT-PCR using HTBI primers, then second-round multiplex PCR was performed. TCRdb independently ran MiXCR on the multiplex PCR reads; one entry per CDR3 protein. The profile shows a few hundred thousand distinct CDR3 sequences, 15% of them singletons. There are many counts of this clonotype. Germline trimming cut 7 bases from V and 1 base from J; bases unmatched to any gene: 2. This CDR3 has 14 amino acids. By definition, stable hyperthyroidism involved no ophthalmopathy within 18 months of follow-up. Newly diagnosed, the hyperthyroidism patients had under 2 months' duration and were aged 18 to 65.

The sample comprised peripheral blood. The sequence was obtained from a woman aged 18-29 years with stable Graves' hyperthyroidism. The V call is TRBV12-3 or TRBV12-4, the J call TRBJ2-2; TRBD2 agrees at 8 bases. CDR3 sequence reads: CASTGGVNTGELFF. For the CDR3, the DNA is TGTGCCAGCACCGGGGGGGTGAACACCGGGGAGCTGTTTTTT.